This T cell receptor (beta chain) was sequenced in a study of blood T cell repertoires in COVID-19. Study summary: The study drew acute and convalescent COVID-19 samples from the United States, Italy and Spain. T cells, B-cell-depleted T cells, or PBMCs supplied cDNA or gDNA.

Data came from immunoSEQ multiplex PCR; TCRdb stores just in-frame clones and leaves some out. This sample has some 83,000 clones; 81% occur once, and the top ten carry around 40%. From germline, CDR1 is GTSNPN and CDR2 SVGIG (reference sequence). The CDR3 sequence is 12 residues long. The junction had 3 bases not matched to a gene; V was cut back by 2 bases and J by 9 bases. There are a few counts of this clone. The sequencing sample was made of peripheral blood. The sequence was obtained from a man at least 80 years old with acute or convalescent COVID-19. The rearrangement joins TRBV30 to TRBJ2-1, with 8 nucleotides matching TRBD2. CDR3 in amino acids: CAWSTLAGEQFF. CDR3 bases: TGTGCCTGGAGTACCCTAGCGGGTGAGCAGTTCTTC.